This T cell receptor (beta chain) was observed in a study of OX40 agonist ivuxolimab in advanced cancers. There are 16 residues in the CDR3. The V and J ends lost 2 bases and 1 base respectively, with 14 bases between them. Germline V gives CDR1 MNHEY, CDR2 SVGAGI. The protocol was immunoSEQ multiplex PCR, while the TCRdb copy is restricted to in-frame clones and leaves out a portion. Altogether 150,000 to 190,000 clones are present, 94% being singletons, with the ten largest covering approximately 0.3%. The chain links TRBV6-5 to TRBJ1-1; D may be TRBD1 (6 bases). This specimen consisted of CD4+ or CD8+ T cells sorted from blood, obtained in a trial of the OX40 agonist ivuxolimab. This TCR was recovered from an adult with an advanced solid tumor such as melanoma, head and neck, liver or kidney cancer. The CDR3 loop is CASSYHPTGPNTEAFF. The CDR3 bases are TGTGCCAGCAGTTACCACCCGACAGGCCCGAACACTGAAGCTTTCTTT.